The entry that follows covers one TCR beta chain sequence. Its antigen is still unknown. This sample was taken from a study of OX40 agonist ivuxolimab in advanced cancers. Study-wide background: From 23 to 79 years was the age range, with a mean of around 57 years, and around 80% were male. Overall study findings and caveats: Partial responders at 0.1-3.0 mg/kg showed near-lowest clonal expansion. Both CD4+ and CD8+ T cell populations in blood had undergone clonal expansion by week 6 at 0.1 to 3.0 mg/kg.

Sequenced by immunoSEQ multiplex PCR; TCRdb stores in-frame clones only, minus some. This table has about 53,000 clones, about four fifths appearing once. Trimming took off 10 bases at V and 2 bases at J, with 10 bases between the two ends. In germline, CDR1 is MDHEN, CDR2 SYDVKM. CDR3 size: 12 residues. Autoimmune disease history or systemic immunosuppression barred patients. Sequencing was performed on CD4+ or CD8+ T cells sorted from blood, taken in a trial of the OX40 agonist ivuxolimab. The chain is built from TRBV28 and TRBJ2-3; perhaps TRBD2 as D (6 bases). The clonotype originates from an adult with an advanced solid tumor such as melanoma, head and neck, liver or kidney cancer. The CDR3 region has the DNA TGTGCCACCGCGGGGAACACAGATACGCAGTATTTT. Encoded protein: CATAGNTDTQYF.